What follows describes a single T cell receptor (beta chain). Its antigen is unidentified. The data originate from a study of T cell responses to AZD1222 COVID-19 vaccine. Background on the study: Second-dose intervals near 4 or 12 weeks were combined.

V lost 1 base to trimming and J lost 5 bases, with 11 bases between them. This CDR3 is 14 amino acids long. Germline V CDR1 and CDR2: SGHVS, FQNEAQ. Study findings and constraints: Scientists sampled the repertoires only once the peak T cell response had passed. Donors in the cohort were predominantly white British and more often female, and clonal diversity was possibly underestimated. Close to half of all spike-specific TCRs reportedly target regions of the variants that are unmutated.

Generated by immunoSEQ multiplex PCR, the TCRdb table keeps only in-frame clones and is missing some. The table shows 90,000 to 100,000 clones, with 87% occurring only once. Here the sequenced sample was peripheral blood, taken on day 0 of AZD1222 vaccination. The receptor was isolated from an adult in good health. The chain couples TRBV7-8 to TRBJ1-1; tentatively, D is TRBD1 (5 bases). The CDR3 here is CASSLGRDGTEAFF. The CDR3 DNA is TGTGCCAGCAGCTTAGGCAGGGATGGGACTGAAGCTTTCTTT.